The next 13 T cell receptor beta chains were all read from a single sample in a study of blood T cells in healthy people across ages. Together with a sample-barcoded 5' primer, a J-beta primer mix was included in a second PCR lasting about 7 to 11 cycles. Each CDR3 protein gets one entry after TCRdb re-called the 5' RACE reads with MiXCR. Of about a million distinct CDR3 sequences listed, roughly 48% are singletons. Sequencing was performed on blood. The origin of the receptors is a man aged 25 to 40 in good health.

The V call is TRBV11-2, the J call TRBJ2-3, with 7 bases that match TRBD2. The CDR3 consists of 15 residues. Trimming at V came to 4 bases and at J to 4 bases, leaving 8 bases not matched to a gene. From germline, CDR1 is SGHAT and CDR2 FQNNGV. CDR3: CASSSWTRMSDTQYF. The CDR3 DNA follows: TGTGCCAGCAGCTCTTGGACTAGGATGTCAGATACGCAGTATTTT.

The chain uses TRBV3-1 and TRBJ1-2; the match to TRBD1 covers 8 bases. The CDR3 is made up of 15 amino acids. Germline CDR1 is LGHDT and CDR2 is YNNKEL (reference sequence). After removal of 2 bases from V and 4 bases from J, the junction contained 6 bases not matched to a gene. CDR3 sequence reads: CASSQPRTGFYGYTF. The CDR3 DNA sequence: TGTGCCAGCAGCCAACCCCGGACAGGGTTCTATGGCTACACCTTC.

The sample holds a few counts of this clonotype. The chain couples TRBV4-2 to TRBJ1-2; 9 nucleotides agree with TRBD1. The CDR3 contains 13 residues. V lost 2 bases, J lost 7 bases, and 2 bases stayed unmatched. Germline V gene data show CDR1 as LGHNA and CDR2 as YNFKEQ. DNA for the CDR3: TGTGCCAGCAGCCAATGGACAGGGGTTGGCTACACCTTC. Translating gives CASSQWTGVGYTF.

This clonotype was seen a few times. The J gene is TRBJ1-1, the V gene TRBV7-9; D is unresolved. The germline V gene has CDR1 SEHNR and CDR2 FQNEAQ (reference sequence). Trimming stripped 4 bases from V and 2 bases from J, with 23 bases between. CDR3 length: 18 amino acids. The DNA of the CDR3 is TGTGCCAGCAGCTCCGCCTCAGTACAGCTTATTAGAAACACTGAAGCTTTCTTT. Amino acid sequence: CASSSASVQLIRNTEAFF.

Only a few counts were recorded for this clonotype. The chain joins TRBV4-1 to TRBJ2-5; D is ambiguous. This CDR3 has 16 amino acids. Trimming pared 4 bases from V and 2 bases from J, leaving 17 bases between. Per germline, CDR1 MGHRA and CDR2 YSYEKL. Here the CDR3 DNA reads TGCGCCAGCAGCCTTATCGCCCCGCGGCAGCAAGAGACCCAGTACTTC. It translates to CASSLIAPRQQETQYF.

This chain links TRBV5-5 with TRBJ2-1; no definite D call. The assigned J gene may be wrong: the sequence end matches TRBJ2-7 better. The V gene's germline CDR1 is SGHKS and CDR2 YYEKEE (reference sequence). The CDR3 spans 12 residues. CDR3 nucleotide sequence: TGTGCCAGCAGCTTGTCGGTCAATGAGCAGTACTTC. Residues: CASSLSVNEQYF.

The chain recombines TRBV29-1 with TRBJ2-6; D gene ambiguous. The length of the CDR3 is 16 residues. Between the trimmed V and J ends, which lost 5 bases and 0 bases, there was a span of 14 bases. Germline assignment: CDR1 SQVTM and CDR2 ANQGSEA. In nucleotides, the CDR3 is TGCAGCGTTAAAACTGACTTAAACTCTGGGGCCAACGTCCTGACTTTC. Translation: CSVKTDLNSGANVLTF.

The rearrangement joins TRBV28 to TRBJ2-4; D gene unclear. V was shortened by 6 bases and J by 0 bases, with 15 bases between the two germline ends. The CDR3 totals 16 residues. Germline assignment: CDR1 MDHEN and CDR2 SYDVKM. In DNA form, the CDR3 reads TGTGCCAGCAGCCCCAGTACAGTTCCAGCCAAAAACATTCAGTACTTC. This encodes CASSPSTVPAKNIQYF.

With respect to this clonotype: The junction and the germline gene differ at one end; a read error may be behind it. The rearrangement uses TRBV7-2 and TRBJ2-1, with 7 bases identical to TRBD2. The CDR3 has 17 amino acids. In germline, CDR1 is SGHTA, CDR2 FQGNSA. The CDR3 is CASRTGGRLNLYNEQLF. The CDR3 nucleotides are TGTGCCAGCAGGACCGGGGGGAGACTTAATTTATACAATGAGCAGTTATTC.

This clonotype is a singleton in its sample. V and J are TRBV7-6 and TRBJ2-5, with TRBD2 identical over 9 bases. V was clipped by 5 bases and J by 0 bases; unmatched bases: 10. This CDR3 contains 17 residues. Germline V lookup: CDR1 SGHVS, CDR2 FNYEAQ. The CDR3 loop reads CASSVGQAGGYQETQYF. CDR3 coding DNA: TGTGCCAGCAGCGTCGGTCAAGCGGGGGGATACCAAGAGACCCAGTACTTC.

This chain uses TRBV6-5 with TRBJ1-2; no reliable D call. There are 14 residues in the CDR3. Germline CDR1 MNHEY, CDR2 SVGAGI. V lost 0 bases to trimming and J lost 3 bases, with 8 bases between them. The CDR3 sequence is CASSYSSVYYGYTF. In DNA form, the CDR3 reads TGTGCCAGCAGTTACTCGTCGGTTTACTATGGCTACACCTTC.

V is TRBV6-6 and J is TRBJ1-2; D gene unclear. Trimming removed 5 bases from V and 4 bases from J, with 11 bases in between. Germline V gene sequence: CDR1 MNHNY, CDR2 SVGAGI (reference sequence). The CDR3 has 13 residues. CDR3 nucleotide sequence: TGTGCCAGCAGTCCCCAGGCCGCCTATGGCTACACCTTC. This translates into CASSPQAAYGYTF.

This clonotype came up once. A read error may be the cause here, since a much bigger clone is one base away. The chain uses TRBV20-1 and TRBJ2-1, with D uncertain. This CDR3 has 11 amino acids. Germline V CDR1 and CDR2: DFQATT, SNEGSKA (reference sequence). Trimming shortened V by 7 bases and J by 4 bases, and 8 bases separated the two germline ends. CDR3 in DNA: TGCAGTGTTAGGCAGTACAATGAGCAGTTCTTC. Protein sequence: CSVRQYNEQFF.